This T cell receptor (beta chain) was captured in a study of HIV-infected patients and healthy controls. Each CDR3 protein is one row after TCRdb ran MiXCR on the 5' RACE reads. Here the sample spans under 70,000 distinct CDR3 sequences, 15% to 20% being singletons. Between the trimmed V and J ends, which lost 0 bases and 4 bases, there was a span of 10 bases. Germline V gives CDR1 SGHKS, CDR2 YYEKEE (reference sequence). CDR3 length: 14 residues. This clonotype was observed a few times. The chain uses TRBV5-5 and TRBJ1-2; no firm D call. This TCR was sampled from a human donor in good health. The material sequenced was CD4+ T cells from blood. CDR3 amino acids: CASSLADTPYGYTF. The CDR3 bases are TGTGCCAGCAGCTTGGCAGACACGCCCTATGGCTACACCTTC.